These 4 T cell receptor beta chains originate from one sample sequenced in a study of beta chain features in type 1 diabetes. Since all of the isolated RNA was reverse transcribed, expressed TCRB transcripts were what got sequenced. This table comes from immunoSEQ multiplex PCR, and its TCRdb copy is limited to in-frame clones, with some not included. The sample includes roughly 350,000 clones, about 10% seen only once; the top ten take around 0.015%. Sequenced: naive CD4+ T cells from blood. These receptors came from a woman aged 25 to 39 in good health.

The rearrangement links TRBV11-2 to TRBJ1-2, with 8 bases matching TRBD1. Unmatched junction bases numbered 5, after V lost 6 bases and J lost 2 bases. The CDR3 sequence is 14 residues long. Germline assignment: CDR1 SGHAT and CDR2 FQNNGV. The CDR3 region is CASSPRTGNYGYTF. The CDR3 coding sequence is TGTGCCAGCAGTCCTCGGACAGGGAACTATGGCTACACCTTC.

This clone was seen a few times. J is TRBJ1-2 and V is TRBV10-3; D is possibly TRBD1 (5 bases). The CDR3 is 14 amino acids. CDR1 is ENHRY, CDR2 SYGVKD, per germline. V was cut by 2 bases and J by 4 bases, with 11 bases left in between. The CDR3 spells CAISERGSTYGYTF. CDR3 DNA: TGTGCCATCAGTGAGAGGGGTTCGACCTATGGCTACACCTTC.

This clone was seen a handful of times. The V call is TRBV7-6, the J call TRBJ2-3, with 7 bases lining up with TRBD2. The CDR3 totals 15 residues. Germline V gene sequence: CDR1 SGHVS, CDR2 FNYEAQ. V shed 1 base and J 2 bases; nucleotides not matched to a gene: 3. CDR3 coding DNA: TGTGCCAGCAGCTTAGACGGGAGGCACACAGATACGCAGTATTTT. Amino acid sequence: CASSLDGRHTDTQYF.

V is TRBV29-1 and J is TRBJ1-2, with D perhaps TRBD1 (6 bases). CDR1 and CDR2 from the germline V gene are SQVTM and ANQGSEA. The length of the CDR3 is 11 residues. Deletions cut 4 bases from V and 8 bases from J, with 11 bases between. Written as DNA, the CDR3 is TGCAGCGTTGGTGGGGGCGGGGGCTACACCTTC. Amino acid sequence: CSVGGGGGYTF. Filled out from reference TRBV29-1 and TRBJ1-2, the complete variable domain reads SAVISQKPSRDICQRGTSLTIQCQVDSQVTMMFWYRQQPGQSLTLIATANQGSEATYESGFVIDKFPISRPNLTFSTLTVSNMSPEDSSIYLCSVGGGGGYTFGSGTRLTVV.